This T cell receptor (beta chain) appears in the sequencing data of a study of OX40 agonist ivuxolimab in advanced cancers. Autoimmune disease history or systemic immunosuppression led to patients being barred. V was trimmed by 1 base and J by 1 base, leaving 22 bases between them. CDR1 and CDR2 (germline): MGHRA, YSYEKL. The CDR3 loop spans 19 amino acids. Assay: immunoSEQ multiplex PCR; the TCRdb copy retains only in-frame clones and omits some. The data hold tens of thousands of clones, with around 89% observed a single time. This rearrangement joins TRBV4-1 to TRBJ2-5; TRBD1 or TRBD2 may be the D gene (6 bases each). The specimen comprised CD4+ or CD8+ T cells sorted from blood, sampled in a trial of the OX40 agonist ivuxolimab. This TCR was recovered from an adult with an advanced solid tumor such as melanoma, head and neck, liver or kidney cancer. Here the CDR3 reads CASSQGVTEGGGSQETQYF. For the CDR3, the DNA is TGCGCCAGCAGCCAAGGGGTAACTGAGGGGGGTGGAAGCCAAGAGACCCAGTACTTC.